What follows are 26 T cell receptor beta chains derived from one specimen sequenced in a study of T cells of healthy individuals. From the 5' RACE reads, TCRdb called clonotypes with MiXCR, one entry per CDR3 protein. This table holds tens of thousands of distinct CDR3 sequences, roughly 15% found once. Receptor source: a human donor in good health.

This clonotype was seen more than once but under ten times. The chain uses TRBV28 and TRBJ2-5, with D perhaps matching TRBD1 or TRBD2 (7 bases each). CDR3 length equals 15 residues. Germline loops: CDR1 MDHEN, CDR2 SYDVKM. V was pared by 5 bases and J by 5 bases, with 18 bases between. The chain's CDR3 is CASSQQGRAQETQYF. CDR3 DNA: TGTGCCAGCAGTCAACAGGGGAGGGCACAGGAGACCCAGTACTTC. The variable domain in full, with the rest retrieved from reference TRBV28 and TRBJ2-5, is DVKVTQSSRYLVKRTGEKVFLECVQDMDHENMFWYRQDPGLGLRLIYFSYDVKMKEKGDIPEGYSVSREKKERFSLILESASTNQTSMYLCASSQQGRAQETQYFGPGTRLLVL.

This clonotype has a count of ten or more. The chain recombines TRBV27 with TRBJ2-7; 10 nucleotides line up with TRBD1. CDR1 and CDR2 (germline): MNHEY, SMNVEV (reference sequence). The CDR3 totals 17 residues. V was pared by 1 base and J by 6 bases, with 12 bases of the junction left unmatched. The CDR3 region is CASSLFPPGQGSREQYF. The CDR3 coding sequence is TGTGCCAGCAGTTTATTCCCCCCGGGACAGGGGAGCCGCGAGCAGTACTTC.

This chain joins TRBV9 and TRBJ2-7; weak D call: TRBD1 (5 bases). The CDR3 is 15 amino acids. Looked up from germline, CDR1 is SGDLS and CDR2 is YYNGEE. V lost 0 bases and J 1 base, leaving 11 bases between the germline ends. CDR3 in amino acids: CASSVGQGTSYEQYF. In nucleotides, the CDR3 is TGTGCCAGCAGCGTAGGGCAGGGAACATCCTACGAGCAGTACTTC.

Many counts were recorded for this clonotype. The V call is TRBV20-1, the J call TRBJ2-7; a weak D match, TRBD2 (7 bases). Germline CDR1 is DFQATT and CDR2 is SNEGSKA (reference sequence). The germline V and J ends were trimmed by 5 bases and 5 bases, with 19 bases remaining between them. CDR3 length equals 14 residues. Written as DNA, the CDR3 is TGCAGTGCTCCGGCTTGGGAGGGGGATAACGAGCAGTACTTC. Translating gives CSAPAWEGDNEQYF.

This clonotype occurred many times. The CDR3 nucleotides are TGCAGCGTCTCTCAGGGGCGAACTAATGAAAAACTGTTTTTT. Translated, it gives CSVSQGRTNEKLFF. V usage is TRBV29-1 and J usage is TRBJ1-4; the D gene is possibly TRBD1 (6 bases). Germline V gene data show CDR1 as SQVTM and CDR2 as ANQGSEA. The V end lost 6 bases, the J end lost 1 base, and 12 bases lay between the germline ends. The CDR3 contains 14 residues.

This clonotype was recorded many times. This sequence joins TRBV9 and TRBJ2-3, with 11 bases that match TRBD1. Losses at the gene ends were 1 base for V and 4 bases for J; bases not matched to a gene: 2. Germline V lookup: CDR1 SGDLS, CDR2 YYNGEE. CDR3 length: 15 amino acids. CDR3 coding DNA: TGTGCCAGCAGCGTAAGGGGACAGGGGGCAGATACGCAGTATTTT. Its protein product is CASSVRGQGADTQYF.

The rearrangement uses TRBV11-2 and TRBJ2-3; D call uncertain. The V gene lost 0 bases and the J gene lost 3 bases, with 1 base spanning the gap. In germline, CDR1 is SGHAT, CDR2 FQNNGV. The CDR3 loop spans 12 amino acids. CDR3 coding DNA: TGTGCCAGCAGCTTAGAAACAGATACGCAGTATTTT. Protein product: CASSLETDTQYF. The full variable domain, its missing parts supplied by reference TRBV11-2 and TRBJ2-3, is EAGVAQSPRYKIIEKRQSVAFWCNPISGHATLYWYQQILGQGPKLLIQFQNNGVVDDSQLPKDRFSAERLKGVDSTLKIQPAKLEDSAVYLCASSLETDTQYFGPGTRLTVL.

Many counts were recorded for this clonotype. This chain connects TRBV12-3 or TRBV12-4 to TRBJ1-4; TRBD1 might be the D (5 bases). The CDR3 length is 13 residues. Trimming shortened V by 4 bases and J by 8 bases, and 11 bases separated the two germline ends. This CDR3 reads CASSWTLKEKLFF. CDR3 bases: TGTGCCAGCAGTTGGACACTAAAAGAAAAACTGTTTTTT.

The table lists this clonotype with a few counts. The chain joins TRBV20-1 to TRBJ2-5; D not certain. The CDR3 consists of 10 residues. V dropped 6 bases and J dropped 3 bases, with 5 bases sitting between them. Germline assignment: CDR1 DFQATT and CDR2 SNEGSKA (reference sequence). This CDR3 is CSARKETQYF. CDR3 DNA sequence: TGCAGTGCGCGAAAAGAGACCCAGTACTTC.

V and J are TRBV6-1 and TRBJ2-3, with D possibly matching TRBD2 (7 bases). Germline V gene sequence: CDR1 MNHNS, CDR2 SASEGT. The V and J ends lost 6 bases and 6 bases respectively, with 16 bases between them. This CDR3 spans 14 amino acids. The CDR3 nucleotides read TGTGCCAGCAGCCAAGGGGGAGGGGCCGATACGCAGTATTTT. Encoded protein: CASSQGGGADTQYF.

V and J are TRBV9 and TRBJ2-2, with D maybe TRBD2 (6 bases). This CDR3 is built from 14 residues. V dropped 0 bases and J dropped 5 bases, with 8 bases sitting between them. Germline assignment: CDR1 SGDLS and CDR2 YYNGEE. CDR3 DNA sequence: TGTGCCAGCAGCGTAGGCGGGAAGACCGGGGAGCTGTTTTTT. Translating it yields CASSVGGKTGELFF.

There are a few counts of this clonotype. The V gene is TRBV3-1, the J gene TRBJ2-7, with D perhaps TRBD1 or TRBD2 (7 bases each). The germline V and J ends were trimmed by 2 bases and 3 bases, with 14 bases remaining between them. The CDR3 is 15 residues long. Germline-derived CDR1 and CDR2 are LGHDT and YNNKEL (reference sequence). The DNA of the CDR3 is TGTGCCAGCAGCCAACGGGGAGGGGGCGACTACGAGCAGTACTTC. Protein sequence: CASSQRGGGDYEQYF.

In its sample, this clonotype was seen many times. The chain links TRBV20-1 to TRBJ2-7; D remains ambiguous. The ends were cut back, 0 bases at V and 0 bases at J, with 9 bases in the middle. Germline lookup yields CDR1 DFQATT and CDR2 SNEGSKA (reference sequence). The CDR3 sequence is 14 residues long. Here the CDR3 DNA reads TGCAGTGCTAGAGATCTGGCGATCTCCTACGAGCAGTACTTC. This sequence encodes CSARDLAISYEQYF.

The chain employs TRBV20-1 and TRBJ2-1; either TRBD1 or TRBD2 may fit D (6 bases each). Germline V gives CDR1 DFQATT, CDR2 SNEGSKA (reference sequence). V lost 6 bases and J 10 bases, leaving 13 bases between the germline ends. The CDR3 runs to 11 residues. The CDR3 region is CSASGAEEQFF. CDR3 DNA sequence: TGCAGTGCCTCGGGGGCAGAAGAGCAGTTCTTC.

This chain uses TRBV29-1 with TRBJ2-3, with TRBD1 as a possible D gene (6 bases). The CDR3 consists of 13 residues. The germline CDR1 and CDR2 sequences are SQVTM and ANQGSEA. Trimming took off 7 bases at V and 3 bases at J, with 14 bases between the two ends. The CDR3 DNA is TGCAGCGCCGATAGCAGGGGAACAGATACGCAGTATTTT. It encodes CSADSRGTDTQYF.

This sequence joins TRBV5-1 and TRBJ1-1; 10 nucleotides line up with TRBD1. V lost 0 bases and J lost 5; bases outside the gene matches: 7. CDR1 is SGHRS and CDR2 is YFSETQ in the germline V gene. The CDR3 spans 16 residues. The CDR3, as DNA: TGCGCCAGCAGCTTGGAAGGGACAGGGGCTGGGACTGAAGCTTTCTTT. Protein product: CASSLEGTGAGTEAFF.

This clonotype was seen a few times. The J gene is TRBJ2-6, the V gene TRBV7-9; weak D call: TRBD1 (5 bases). This CDR3 spans 14 amino acids. Germline CDR1 is SEHNR and CDR2 is FQNEAQ (reference sequence). V lost 2 bases to trimming and J lost 6 bases, with 8 bases between them. Written as DNA, the CDR3 is TGTGCCAGCAGCTTAACCGGACAGGCCAACGTCCTGACTTTC. It yields the protein CASSLTGQANVLTF.

There are a few counts of this clonotype. CDR3 in DNA: TGCAGTGCTTCGACGGGTTTTGACATTCAGTACTTC. It is translated as CSASTGFDIQYF. The chain carries TRBV20-1 and TRBJ2-4; unclear D gene. Per germline, CDR1 DFQATT and CDR2 SNEGSKA (reference sequence). There are 12 residues in the CDR3. V lost 5 bases, J lost 8 bases, and 13 bases lay in between.

The genes are TRBV6-1 and TRBJ2-7; 10 positions match TRBD2. Germline V CDR1 and CDR2: MNHNS, SASEGT. The J segment lost 6 bases and the V segment lost 3 bases, leaving 5 bases of the junction unmatched. The CDR3 length is 14 residues. CDR3 sequence (DNA): TGTGCCAGCAGTGACTCGGGACTAGCGACCGAGCAGTACTTC. Protein: CASSDSGLATEQYF.

The table lists this clonotype with many counts. The chain recombines TRBV11-2 with TRBJ1-6; D is uncertain. Germline CDR1 reads SGHAT; CDR2 reads FQNNGV. The CDR3 sequence is 17 residues long. V lost 5 bases, J lost 6 bases, and 20 bases lay in between. The CDR3 nucleotides read TGTGCCAGCAGCGGCCCTTGGCAGCAATTCGTTAATTCACCCCTCCACTTT. This encodes CASSGPWQQFVNSPLHF.

This clonotype was recorded many times. The genes are TRBV7-2 and TRBJ2-5, with 8 bases lining up with TRBD1. CDR3 size: 15 residues. V shed 1 base and J 2 bases; nucleotides not matched to a gene: 3. Germline values: CDR1 SGHTA, CDR2 FQGNSA. CDR3 in amino acids: CASSLVDRAQETQYF. The CDR3 region has the DNA TGTGCCAGCAGCTTAGTGGACAGGGCTCAAGAGACCCAGTACTTC. Based on the CDR3 plus reference TRBV7-2 and TRBJ2-5, the full variable domain is GAGVSQSPSNKVTEKGKDVELRCDPISGHTALYWYRQSLGQGLEFLIYFQGNSAPDKSGLPSDRFSAERTGGSVSTLTIQRTQQEDSAVYLCASSLVDRAQETQYFGPGTRLLVL.

This chain uses TRBV18 with TRBJ2-1; 8 bases align to TRBD2. Germline trimming cut 4 bases from V and 6 bases from J; bases unmatched to any gene: 8. The CDR3 covers 15 residues. Germline V gives CDR1 KGHSH, CDR2 LQKENI. The CDR3 here is CASSLTSGASNEQFF. CDR3 in DNA: TGTGCCAGCTCACTAACTAGCGGAGCCTCCAATGAGCAGTTCTTC.

This chain uses TRBV7-2 with TRBJ2-2; unclear D gene. Trimming shortened V by 5 bases and J by 1 base, and 14 bases separated the two germline ends. There are 16 residues in the CDR3. Germline CDR1 and CDR2: SGHTA and FQGNSA. DNA for the CDR3: TGTGCCAGCAGCCCTCCATCTGGCAGGAACACCGGGGAGCTGTTTTTT. Amino acid sequence: CASSPPSGRNTGELFF.

This chain uses TRBV24-1 with TRBJ1-2; no reliable D call. Looked up from germline, CDR1 is KGHDR and CDR2 is SFDVKD. V was shortened by 8 bases and J by 3 bases, with 15 bases between the two germline ends. There are 14 residues in the CDR3. The CDR3 is CATMGSGYHYGYTF. The CDR3 DNA follows: TGTGCCACCATGGGGTCGGGGTATCACTATGGCTACACCTTC.

This clonotype was counted at least ten times. V usage is TRBV29-1 and J usage is TRBJ1-1; 8 bases agree with TRBD1. Germline CDR1 SQVTM, CDR2 ANQGSEA. The trim removed 4 bases at V and 0 bases at J, leaving 10 bases unmatched. The CDR3 covers 16 residues. CDR3 DNA sequence: TGCAGCGTTGGGCTGACAGGGGTCATGATGAACACTGAAGCTTTCTTT. Protein product: CSVGLTGVMMNTEAFF. Using reference TRBV29-1 and TRBJ1-1 for the parts outside the CDR3, the full variable domain is SAVISQKPSRDICQRGTSLTIQCQVDSQVTMMFWYRQQPGQSLTLIATANQGSEATYESGFVIDKFPISRPNLTFSTLTVSNMSPEDSSIYLCSVGLTGVMMNTEAFFGQGTRLTVV.

This clonotype has more than one count but fewer than ten. The gene calls are TRBV28 and TRBJ1-4; unclear D gene. Germline CDR1 is MDHEN and CDR2 is SYDVKM. V was shortened by 5 bases and J by 9 bases, with 13 bases between the two germline ends. The CDR3 runs to 13 residues. This CDR3 is CASSPGPRQKLFF. The CDR3 region has the DNA TGTGCCAGCAGTCCGGGCCCACGGCAAAAACTGTTTTTT.